The 4 T cell receptor beta chains below all came from one sample that was sequenced in a study of OX40 agonist ivuxolimab in advanced cancers. Generated by immunoSEQ multiplex PCR, the TCRdb table keeps only in-frame clones and is missing some. The sample has tens of thousands of clones, around nine tenths seen once. Sequences were derived from CD4+ or CD8+ T cells sorted from blood, sampled in a trial of the OX40 agonist ivuxolimab. These receptor sequences come from an adult with an advanced solid tumor such as melanoma, head and neck, liver or kidney cancer.

The chain has TRBV19 and TRBJ1-5; D may be TRBD1 (6 bases). Germline values: CDR1 LNHDA, CDR2 SQIVND (reference sequence). There are 13 residues in the CDR3. V gave up 10 bases and J gave up 3 bases, with 13 bases separating them. DNA of the CDR3: TGTGCCACCCAGGGGCGGTTCAATCAGCCCCAGCATTTT. Protein sequence: CATQGRFNQPQHF.

The chain has TRBV28 and TRBJ2-3, with D uncertain. The CDR3 totals 13 residues. Germline V gene sequence: CDR1 MDHEN, CDR2 SYDVKM. The germline V and J ends were trimmed by 5 bases and 3 bases, with 9 bases remaining between them. DNA for the CDR3: TGTGCCAGCAGTGCCCCGGCTACAGATACGCAGTATTTT. Protein sequence: CASSAPATDTQYF.

This clone was recorded once. The chain is built from TRBV6-5 and TRBJ2-5, with a weak D call TRBD1 (6 bases). The V end was cut by 2 bases, the J end by 0 bases, with 7 bases between. Germline CDR1 and CDR2: MNHEY and SVGAGI. This CDR3 has 14 residues. The CDR3 coding sequence is TGTGCCAGCAGTTACGGGGGCTACCAAGAGACCCAGTACTTC. Its translation: CASSYGGYQETQYF.

The rearrangement links TRBV4-2 to TRBJ2-1, with 8 bases that match TRBD2. The CDR3 spans 16 residues. V lost 4 bases to trimming and J lost 0 bases; unmatched junction nucleotides: 5. CDR1 is LGHNA and CDR2 is YNFKEQ in the germline V gene. CDR3 sequence reads: CASSLSGTSSYNEQFF. CDR3 DNA sequence: TGTGCCAGCAGCCTTTCCGGGACTAGCTCCTACAATGAGCAGTTCTTC.